Included here is one TCR beta chain sequence, with context. TCRdb's table, derived via immunoSEQ multiplex PCR, lists solely in-frame clones and lacks some. The sample holds 150,000 to 200,000 clones, about four fifths seen once. The entry originates in a study of blood T cell repertoires in COVID-19. The germline gives CDR1 MGHRA, CDR2 YSYEKL. This CDR3 comprises 15 residues. The trim removed 2 bases at V and 8 bases at J, leaving 6 bases unmatched. The source is a man between 65 and 85 years old with active or convalescent COVID-19. V gene TRBV4-1 combines with J gene TRBJ2-1, with 10 bases that match TRBD2. Sequenced: peripheral blood. The CDR3 here is CASSQLAGVRDEQFF. The CDR3 DNA reads as TGCGCCAGCAGCCAACTAGCGGGAGTGAGGGATGAGCAGTTCTTC.